The next 7 T cell receptor beta chains were all read from a single sample in a study of regulatory T cells in long-lasting Graves disease. Time point indicated: newly diagnosed GD, antithyroid drugs for less than 3 months. PBMC RNA was the source of the TCR library. Library construction for TCR beta used iRepertoire HTBI primers and Arm-PCR of CDR3 regions. Each CDR3 protein is one row after TCRdb ran MiXCR on the multiplex PCR reads. The table shows hundreds of thousands of distinct CDR3 sequences, with roughly 16% occurring only once. The same data also went into a second study, on T cells in Graves' hyperthyroidism and ophthalmopathy.

The sequencing here drew on peripheral blood mononuclear cells (PBMCs), taken at new diagnosis, from a patient treated with antithyroid drugs. Receptors originate from a woman in her 30s with Graves disease.

At least ten counts were recorded for this clonotype. V gene TRBV20-1 combines with J gene TRBJ1-1, with a weak D call TRBD1 (5 bases). The length of the CDR3 is 13 residues. Germline V gene data show CDR1 as DFQATT and CDR2 as SNEGSKA (reference sequence). The CDR3 spells CSPARGDGTEAFF. CDR3 nucleotides: TGCAGCCCCGCTCGGGGGGATGGCACTGAAGCTTTCTTT.

Note on this clonotype: With a much larger clone just one base away, this may be a read error. The CDR3 end shows no conserved phenylalanine or tryptophan, and so a read error is likely. The chain links TRBV24-1 to TRBJ2-2; D is possibly TRBD1 (5 bases). CDR3 length: 17 residues. V was cut by 7 bases and J by 0 bases, with 17 bases left in between. Germline V gene sequence: CDR1 KGHDR, CDR2 SFDVKD. CDR3 nucleotides: TGTGCCACCAGCTCACACCACAGGAACGCGAACACCGGGGAGCTGTTTTCT. It is translated as CATSSHHRNANTGELFS.

V is TRBV10-2 and J is TRBJ2-1; maybe TRBD1 (6 bases). The ends were cut back, 2 bases at V and 13 bases at J, with 12 bases in the middle. The CDR3 totals 12 residues. CDR1 and CDR2 (germline): WSHSY, SAAADI. CDR3 DNA sequence: TGCGCCAGCAGTGAGCAGGGGACCTACCAGTTCTTC. This translates into CASSEQGTYQFF.

This clonotype has only a few counts. This chain joins TRBV6-2 or TRBV6-3 and TRBJ2-1; 8 bases map to TRBD2. CDR3 size: 17 residues. From germline, CDR1 is MNHEY and CDR2 SVGEGT. With 5 bases clipped from V and 2 bases from J, the junction kept 11 bases outside the gene matches. CDR3 nucleotides: TGTGCCAGCAGTGAGGGACGCGGGACTAGGGCCTACAATGAGCAGTTCTTC. This codes for CASSEGRGTRAYNEQFF.

At least ten counts were recorded for this clonotype. This chain links TRBV6-4 with TRBJ2-5, with 9 bases matching TRBD2. The CDR3 is 16 residues long. Germline CDR1 reads MRHNA; CDR2 reads SNTAGT. V trimming: 3 bases; J trimming: 1 base; junction bases outside the gene matches: 6. In nucleotides, the CDR3 is TGTGCCAGCAGTGAGAATAGCGGGAGTGGCCAAGAGACCCAGTACTTC. Protein product: CASSENSGSGQETQYF.

The chain has TRBV7-9 and TRBJ2-1; TRBD2 agrees at 8 bases. The CDR3 has 14 amino acids. Germline V lookup: CDR1 SEHNR, CDR2 FQNEAQ (reference sequence). V gave up 5 bases and J gave up 4 bases; unmatched junction bases: 4. DNA for the CDR3: TGTGCCAGCAGCGGCGGGACTAGTTACAATGAGCAGTTCTTC. It is translated as CASSGGTSYNEQFF.

At least ten counts were recorded for this clonotype. The chain is built from TRBV6-1 and TRBJ2-2; D uncertain. Germline V CDR1 and CDR2: MNHNS, SASEGT. The V end was cut by 4 bases, the J end by 4 bases, with 13 bases between. The CDR3 spans 15 residues. CDR3 coding DNA: TGTGCCAGCAGTGGCCAGGTCCTGGGCACCGGGGAGCTGTTTTTT. Its translation: CASSGQVLGTGELFF.